The clone carrying this T cell receptor (beta chain) was seen a handful of times. This entry comes from a study of cytomegalovirus exposure and HLA in healthy donors. It was with 60 Vbeta and 13 Jbeta primers that the PCR ran. Using immunoSEQ multiplex PCR, the repertoire was profiled, and TCRdb retains in-frame clones only, with some absent. The table lists fewer than 150,000 clones, around 80% of them singletons. The CDR3 is 16 amino acids. The V gene's germline CDR1 is KGHSH and CDR2 LQKENI. Trimming took 1 base from V and 2 from J, leaving 12 bases between them. This clonotype was obtained from a man aged 45 to 65 in good health and CMV-seronegative. Sequencing was carried out using PBMCs. The J gene is TRBJ1-3, the V gene TRBV18, with D unclear. CDR3 DNA: TGTGCCAGCTCACCACTAGCAGTCTTCGCTGGAAACACCATATATTTT. Translated, it gives CASSPLAVFAGNTIYF. The full variable domain, rest sourced from reference TRBV18 and TRBJ1-3, is NAGVMQNPRHLVRRRGQEARLRCSPMKGHSHVYWYRQLPEEGLKFMVYLQKENIIDESGMPKERFSAEFPKEGPSILRIQQVVRGDSAAYFCASSPLAVFAGNTIYFGEGSWLTVV.